This T cell receptor beta chain was obtained from a study of OX40 agonist ivuxolimab in advanced cancers. Background on the study: A male proportion of about 86% was recorded, with mean age approximately 57 years and range about 20 to 79.

The CDR3 loop spans 16 amino acids. The V end lost 2 bases, the J end lost 6 bases, and 19 bases lay between the germline ends. The germline gives CDR1 KGHSH, CDR2 LQKENI. Prior autoimmune disease or systemic immunosuppression barred patients. The protocol was immunoSEQ multiplex PCR, while the TCRdb copy is restricted to in-frame clones and leaves out a portion. Among more than 75,000 clones listed, 70% to 90% were seen once. The rearrangement links TRBV18 to TRBJ1-2; tentatively, D is TRBD1 (6 bases). The TCR comes from an adult with an advanced solid tumor such as melanoma, head and neck, liver or kidney cancer. The starting material was CD4+ or CD8+ T cells sorted from blood, obtained in a trial of the OX40 agonist ivuxolimab. CDR3 sequence reads: CASSPNKNGGQDGYTF. In DNA form, the CDR3 reads TGTGCCAGCTCACCAAACAAGAACGGGGGGCAGGATGGCTACACCTTC.